These 32 T cell receptor beta chains were all obtained from the same sample, sequenced in a study of chemoradiotherapy in HPV16-positive cancers. Profiled with immunoSEQ multiplex PCR; TCRdb holds only in-frame clones, not every one. The sample carries thousands of clones, roughly three quarters recorded once. This specimen was tumor tissue, taken from a patient who underwent chemoradiotherapy. Receptors were obtained from a human donor with HPV-associated anogenital cancer.

The chain couples TRBV6-1 to TRBJ2-7; 8 bases are a match to TRBD1. The CDR3 totals 13 residues. Trimming at V came to 6 bases and at J to 5 bases, leaving 6 bases not matched to a gene. The germline CDR1 and CDR2 sequences are MNHNS and SASEGT. CDR3 protein: CASRLGQGNEQYF. DNA of the CDR3: TGTGCCAGCAGATTAGGACAGGGCAACGAGCAGTACTTC.

This chain joins TRBV7-7 and TRBJ2-5; D might be TRBD1 (6 bases). The CDR3 runs to 19 residues. Looked up from germline, CDR1 is SSHAT and CDR2 is FNYEAQ (reference sequence). Between the trimmed V and J ends, which lost 5 bases and 5 bases, there was a span of 30 bases. For the CDR3, the DNA is TGTGCCAGCAGCCCCGATTTCCCGCAGGGGCCTTCTACCCTGGAGACCCAGTACTTC. Translation: CASSPDFPQGPSTLETQYF.

The chain is built from TRBV2 and TRBJ1-4; D is ambiguous. The germline CDR1 and CDR2 sequences are SNHLY and FYNNEI. The CDR3 is 13 amino acids. V was cut by 3 bases and J by 8 bases, with 10 bases left in between. In DNA, the CDR3 is TGTGCCAGCAGTGAGGGTCACGGGGAAAAACTGTTTTTT. Protein sequence: CASSEGHGEKLFF.

Note on this clone: The identical CDR3 is also encoded by other nucleotide sequences in the sample. The chain combines TRBV6-1 with TRBJ1-5; D gene ambiguous. The V end lost 2 bases, the J end lost 6 bases, and 14 bases lay between the germline ends. Germline V gene lookup returns CDR1 MNHNS and CDR2 SASEGT. The CDR3 sequence is 15 residues long. DNA for the CDR3: TGTGCCAGCAGTGAACCTGGCGGTGGTGGTCAGCCCCAGCATTTT. Translated, it gives CASSEPGGGGQPQHF.

This clone was seen a single time. The genes are TRBV18 and TRBJ2-7, with 8 bases identical to TRBD2. From germline, CDR1 is KGHSH and CDR2 LQKENI. The V and J ends lost 3 bases and 0 bases, in that order; junction bases with no gene match: 7. The CDR3 runs to 16 residues. The CDR3 loop reads CASSPTRAGGSYEQYF. DNA of the CDR3: TGTGCCAGCTCACCGACTCGGGCGGGGGGCTCCTACGAGCAGTACTTC.

This clone has just a few counts. The V call is TRBV2, the J call TRBJ2-5, with 7 bases that match TRBD1. The CDR3 has 15 amino acids. CDR1 is SNHLY and CDR2 is FYNNEI in the germline V gene. Trimming took 6 bases from V and 2 from J; bases not matched to a gene: 9. The CDR3 DNA reads as TGTGCCAGCAGGCCCGGGACAGCCATTCAAGAGACCCAGTACTTC. Amino acid sequence: CASRPGTAIQETQYF.

This clone was detected a few times. The chain recombines TRBV5-4 with TRBJ1-1; tentatively, D is TRBD1 (5 bases). The CDR3 extends over 12 amino acids. Deletions cut 2 bases from V and 6 bases from J, with 8 bases between. The germline V gene encodes CDR1 SGHNT and CDR2 YYREEE (reference sequence). CDR3 in amino acids: CASSFGAPEAFF. The CDR3 DNA follows: TGTGCCAGCAGCTTTGGGGCCCCTGAAGCTTTCTTT.

The table lists this clone with a count of one. The V gene is TRBV5-5, the J gene TRBJ2-1; unclear D gene. The CDR3 consists of 13 residues. Looked up from germline, CDR1 is SGHKS and CDR2 is YYEKEE (reference sequence). V shed 3 bases and J shed 4 bases, with 8 bases lying between them. The CDR3 DNA reads as TGTGCCAGCAGCTCCTCCGGTTACAATGAGCAGTTCTTC. It translates to CASSSSGYNEQFF.

The chain joins TRBV5-6 to TRBJ1-4; 10 bases fit TRBD1. CDR1 and CDR2 from the germline V gene are SGHDT and YYEEEE. The ends lost 2 bases at V and 0 bases at J; junction bases unmatched: 1. The CDR3 is made up of 16 amino acids. The CDR3 bases are TGTGCCAGCAGCTTTGGACAGGGGGCAACTAATGAAAAACTGTTTTTT. Its translation is CASSFGQGATNEKLFF.

The sample holds a few counts of this clone. The rearrangement joins TRBV4-1 to TRBJ2-1; no clear D. Germline loops: CDR1 MGHRA, CDR2 YSYEKL. The CDR3 contains 14 residues. The V gene lost 0 bases and the J gene lost 5 bases, with 8 bases spanning the gap. This CDR3 is CASSQEPNNNEQFF. The CDR3 nucleotides are TGCGCCAGCAGCCAAGAACCCAACAACAATGAGCAGTTCTTC.

The chain couples TRBV28 to TRBJ1-5; TRBD1 is a possible D gene (5 bases). The CDR3 length is 11 residues. V lost 3 bases to trimming and J lost 9 bases, with 6 bases between them. Looked up from germline, CDR1 is MDHEN and CDR2 is SYDVKM. In DNA form, the CDR3 reads TGTGCCAGCAGTTTCGGGGGGCCCCAGCATTTT. This encodes CASSFGGPQHF.

The chain has TRBV28 and TRBJ2-7; no clear D. This CDR3 has 13 amino acids. V lost 3 bases to trimming and J lost 7 bases, with 13 bases between them. CDR1 MDHEN and CDR2 SYDVKM come from the germline V gene. CDR3 coding DNA: TGTGCCAGCAGTTTCGACGGGCTTTGGGAGCAGTACTTC. It encodes CASSFDGLWEQYF.

This sequence joins TRBV2 and TRBJ2-3; 9 nucleotides match TRBD1. This CDR3 region has 14 residues. Germline CDR1 SNHLY, CDR2 FYNNEI. With V trimmed by 7 bases and J by 7 bases, 9 bases remained unmatched. Written as DNA, the CDR3 is TGTGCCAGCACTGAGGACAGGGGTGATTATACGCAGTATTTT. It encodes CASTEDRGDYTQYF. The whole variable domain, filled in from reference TRBV2 and TRBJ2-3, reads EPEVTQTPSHQVTQMGQEVILRCVPISNHLYFYWYRQILGQKVEFLVSFYNNEISEKSEIFDDQFSVERPDGSNFTLKIRSTKLEDSAMYFCASTEDRGDYTQYFGPGTRLTVL.

The V and J genes are TRBV2 and TRBJ2-5; D is perhaps TRBD1 or TRBD2 (5 bases each). Germline V gene data show CDR1 as SNHLY and CDR2 as FYNNEI. The germline V and J ends were trimmed by 0 bases and 2 bases, with 19 bases remaining between them. The CDR3 spans 18 residues. The CDR3 coding sequence is TGTGCCAGCAGTGAAGCGGGGCCTCGGAGTTGGGGGCAAGAGACCCAGTACTTC. Residues: CASSEAGPRSWGQETQYF.

The genes are TRBV6-1 and TRBJ1-1, with TRBD1 matching over 8 bases. V was clipped by 6 bases and J by 1 base; unmatched bases: 1. CDR1 and CDR2 (germline): MNHNS, SASEGT. There are 13 residues in the CDR3. DNA of the CDR3: TGTGCCAGCAGGGACAGGGAGAACACTGAAGCTTTCTTT. This sequence encodes CASRDRENTEAFF.

V and J are TRBV2 and TRBJ2-3; no clear D. V was pared by 6 bases and J by 2 bases, with 12 bases between. The CDR3 sequence is 14 residues long. The V gene's germline CDR1 is SNHLY and CDR2 FYNNEI. The CDR3 here is CASSREYNTDTQYF. The CDR3 nucleotides read TGTGCCAGCAGCCGTGAGTACAACACAGATACGCAGTATTTT.

V is TRBV5-4 and J is TRBJ2-3; 7 nucleotides agree with TRBD2. The V gene's germline CDR1 is SGHNT and CDR2 YYREEE (reference sequence). This CDR3 comprises 15 residues. With V trimmed by 4 bases and J by 3 bases, 8 bases remained unmatched. In nucleotides, the CDR3 is TGTGCCAGCAGCCCAGGGACTACTCTAACAGATACGCAGTATTTT. Protein product: CASSPGTTLTDTQYF.

V is TRBV5-4 and J is TRBJ1-1; possible D gene TRBD1, 6 bases. The CDR3 covers 14 residues. Germline CDR1 SGHNT, CDR2 YYREEE (reference sequence). V dropped 3 bases and J dropped 6 bases, with 15 bases sitting between them. The CDR3 reads CASSSGRGAAEAFF. The CDR3 region has the DNA TGTGCCAGCAGCTCGGGGCGGGGGGCGGCTGAAGCTTTCTTT.

This sequence joins TRBV5-4 and TRBJ2-1; 9 positions agree with TRBD2. The CDR3 loop spans 15 amino acids. The V gene end was trimmed by 0 bases and the J gene end by 5 bases; junction bases not matched to a gene: 3. CDR1 is SGHNT, CDR2 YYREEE, per germline (reference sequence). CDR3 region: CASSLGSGGHNEQFF. Written as DNA, the CDR3 is TGTGCCAGCAGCTTGGGTAGCGGGGGACACAATGAGCAGTTCTTC. Supplemented by reference TRBV5-4 and TRBJ2-1, the full variable domain reads ETGVTQSPTHLIKTRGQQVTLRCSSQSGHNTVSWYQQALGQGPQFIFQYYREEENGRGNFPPRFSGLQFPNYSSELNVNALELDDSALYLCASSLGSGGHNEQFFGPGTRLTVL.

This clone has a single count. V and J are TRBV28 and TRBJ1-2, with D possibly TRBD1 on 5 matching bases. Between the trimmed V and J ends, which lost 7 bases and 4 bases, there was a span of 16 bases. Germline V gene sequence: CDR1 MDHEN, CDR2 SYDVKM. The CDR3 loop spans 14 amino acids. The CDR3 protein is CASIPHQGIYGYTF. In DNA, the CDR3 is TGTGCCAGCATCCCCCATCAGGGCATCTATGGCTACACCTTC.

The CDR3 nucleotides are TGTGCCACCAGCGAACAGGGGTCATCATCCTCTGGGGCCAACGTCCTGACTTTC. This encodes CATSEQGSSSSGANVLTF. The chain has TRBV15 and TRBJ2-6; TRBD1 aligns across 7 bases. V was clipped by 5 bases and J by 0 bases; unmatched bases: 10. The CDR3 has 18 amino acids. Germline loops: CDR1 LNHNV, CDR2 YYDKDF (reference sequence).

The chain joins TRBV6-4 to TRBJ2-3, with D maybe TRBD1 (5 bases). The V end was cut by 3 bases, the J end by 1 base, with 5 bases between. From germline, CDR1 is MRHNA and CDR2 SNTAGT. The CDR3 totals 13 residues. The CDR3 sequence is CASSEGGTDTQYF. The CDR3 region has the DNA TGTGCCAGCAGTGAAGGGGGCACAGATACGCAGTATTTT.

The genes are TRBV6-6 and TRBJ1-1, with 11 bases matching TRBD1. From germline, CDR1 is MNHNY and CDR2 SVGAGI (reference sequence). V was clipped by 5 bases and J by 1 base; unmatched bases: 3. The CDR3 contains 15 residues. The CDR3 DNA reads as TGTGCCAGCAGTCCCGGGACAGGGGGGAACACTGAAGCTTTCTTT. Residues: CASSPGTGGNTEAFF.

This clone turned up a few times. The rearrangement uses TRBV2 and TRBJ1-2; D might be TRBD1 (5 bases). The CDR3 sequence is 12 residues long. With 7 bases removed from V and 5 bases from J, the gap between germline ends came to 11 bases. Germline V gene sequence: CDR1 SNHLY, CDR2 FYNNEI. The CDR3 nucleotides are TGTGCCAGCACTCAGGGACCTTATGGCTACACCTTC. This codes for CASTQGPYGYTF.

V and J are TRBV7-9 and TRBJ2-7; D gene unclear. From germline, CDR1 is SEHNR and CDR2 FQNEAQ (reference sequence). This CDR3 spans 18 amino acids. Trimming cost V 1 base and J 2 bases, with 21 bases left between them. CDR3 sequence: CASSLVLNYYTKTYEQYF. DNA of the CDR3: TGTGCCAGCAGCTTAGTCCTAAATTACTATACCAAGACCTACGAGCAGTACTTC.

The chain is built from TRBV30 and TRBJ2-2; D not resolved. There are 13 residues in the CDR3. CDR1 and CDR2 from the germline V gene are GTSNPN and SVGIG (reference sequence). The V end was cut by 0 bases, the J end by 7 bases, with 9 bases between. The CDR3 is CAWSVRGNGELFF. DNA for the CDR3: TGTGCCTGGAGTGTACGTGGGAACGGGGAGCTGTTTTTT. Full variable domain (remainder filled in from reference TRBV30 and TRBJ2-2): SQTIHQWPATLVQPVGSPLSLECTVEGTSNPNLYWYRQAAGRGLQLLFYSVGIGQISSEVPQNLSASRPQDRQFILSSKKLLLSDSGFYLCAWSVRGNGELFFGEGSRLTVL.

This clone has more than one count but fewer than ten. The V gene is TRBV2, the J gene TRBJ2-7; 9 positions agree with TRBD2. Germline loops: CDR1 SNHLY, CDR2 FYNNEI. J was trimmed by 4 bases and V by 6 bases; bases with no gene match: 7. The CDR3 contains 14 residues. Here the CDR3 reads CASRQAGGMYEQYF. CDR3 DNA sequence: TGTGCCAGCAGGCAAGCGGGGGGAATGTACGAGCAGTACTTC.

This clone turned up a few times. This chain joins TRBV18 and TRBJ1-2; maybe TRBD1 (5 bases). This CDR3 contains 14 residues. The V and J ends lost 3 bases and 4 bases respectively, with 12 bases between them. Looked up from germline, CDR1 is KGHSH and CDR2 is LQKENI. The CDR3 coding sequence is TGTGCCAGCTCACCGGGCAGGGACGGCTATGGCTACACCTTC. Residues: CASSPGRDGYGYTF.

The chain employs TRBV29-1 and TRBJ2-7, with TRBD2 matching over 11 bases. The J segment lost 5 bases and the V segment lost 6 bases, leaving 9 bases of the junction unmatched. CDR3 length: 14 residues. Germline values: CDR1 SQVTM, CDR2 ANQGSEA. CDR3 DNA: TGCAGCGTGGTACTAGCGGGAGAGACCCACGAGCAGTACTTC. It specifies CSVVLAGETHEQYF.

This chain uses TRBV18 with TRBJ1-1; 8 bases agree with TRBD1. The CDR3 runs to 14 residues. V gave up 6 bases and J gave up 4 bases; unmatched junction bases: 7. CDR1 is KGHSH, CDR2 LQKENI, per germline. This CDR3 reads CASSLDRAPTEAFF. The CDR3 DNA sequence: TGTGCCAGCTCCTTGGACAGGGCACCCACTGAAGCTTTCTTT.

The chain employs TRBV12-5 and TRBJ1-1; the D gene is possibly TRBD1 (5 bases). V was pared by 4 bases and J by 6 bases, with 15 bases between. The CDR3 totals 14 residues. CDR1 is LGHNT, CDR2 FRNRAP, per germline. In DNA form, the CDR3 reads TGTGCTAGTGGTTGGGCCCCGGGGGGGTCTGAAGCTTTCTTT. As protein: CASGWAPGGSEAFF.

The chain links TRBV6-4 to TRBJ2-3, with 8 bases matching TRBD2. The CDR3 has 15 amino acids. The V and J ends lost 0 bases and 1 base, in that order; junction bases with no gene match: 0. Germline V gene sequence: CDR1 MRHNA, CDR2 SNTAGT. The CDR3 sequence is CASSDSRGGTDTQYF. The DNA of the CDR3 is TGTGCCAGCAGTGACTCGCGGGGGGGCACAGATACGCAGTATTTT.